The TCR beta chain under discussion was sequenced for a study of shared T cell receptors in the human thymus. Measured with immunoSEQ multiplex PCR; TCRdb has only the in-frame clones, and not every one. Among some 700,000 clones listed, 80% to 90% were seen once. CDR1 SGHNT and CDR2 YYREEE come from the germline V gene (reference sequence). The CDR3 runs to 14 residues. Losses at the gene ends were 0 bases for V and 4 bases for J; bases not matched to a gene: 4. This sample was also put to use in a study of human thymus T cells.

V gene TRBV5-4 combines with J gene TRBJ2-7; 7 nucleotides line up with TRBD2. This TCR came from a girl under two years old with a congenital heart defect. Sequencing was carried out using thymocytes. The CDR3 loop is CASSLAGGWYEQYF. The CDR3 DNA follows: TGTGCCAGCAGCTTGGCCGGGGGGTGGTACGAGCAGTACTTC.